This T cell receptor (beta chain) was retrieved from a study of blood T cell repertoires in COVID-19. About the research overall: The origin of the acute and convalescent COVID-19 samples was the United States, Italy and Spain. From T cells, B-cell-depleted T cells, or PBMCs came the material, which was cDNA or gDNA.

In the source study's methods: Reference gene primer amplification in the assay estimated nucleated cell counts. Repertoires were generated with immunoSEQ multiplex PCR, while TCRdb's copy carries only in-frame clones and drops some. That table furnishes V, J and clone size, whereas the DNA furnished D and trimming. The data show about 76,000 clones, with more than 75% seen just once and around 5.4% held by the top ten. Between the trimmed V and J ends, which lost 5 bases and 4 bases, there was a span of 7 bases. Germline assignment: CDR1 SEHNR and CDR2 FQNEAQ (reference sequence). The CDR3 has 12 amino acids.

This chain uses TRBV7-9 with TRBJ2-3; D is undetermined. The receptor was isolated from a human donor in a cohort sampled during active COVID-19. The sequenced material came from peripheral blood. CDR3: CASSPSADTQYF. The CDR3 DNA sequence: TGTGCCAGCAGCCCTTCGGCAGATACGCAGTATTTT.